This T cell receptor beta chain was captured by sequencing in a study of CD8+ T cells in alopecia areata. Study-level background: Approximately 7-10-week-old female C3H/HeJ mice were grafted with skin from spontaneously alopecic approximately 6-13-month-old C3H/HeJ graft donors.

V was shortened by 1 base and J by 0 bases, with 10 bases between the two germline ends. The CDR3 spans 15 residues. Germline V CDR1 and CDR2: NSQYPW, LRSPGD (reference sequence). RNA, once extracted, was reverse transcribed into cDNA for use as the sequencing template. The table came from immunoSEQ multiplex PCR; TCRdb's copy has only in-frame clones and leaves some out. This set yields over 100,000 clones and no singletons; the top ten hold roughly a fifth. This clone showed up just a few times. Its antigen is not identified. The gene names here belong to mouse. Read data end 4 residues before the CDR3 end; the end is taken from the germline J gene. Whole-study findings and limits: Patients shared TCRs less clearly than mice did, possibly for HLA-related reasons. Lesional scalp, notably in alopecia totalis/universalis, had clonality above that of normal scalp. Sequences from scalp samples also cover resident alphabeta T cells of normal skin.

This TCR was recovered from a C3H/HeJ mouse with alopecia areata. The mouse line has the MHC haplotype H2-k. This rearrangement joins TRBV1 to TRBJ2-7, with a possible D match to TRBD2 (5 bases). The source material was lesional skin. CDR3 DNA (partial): TGCACCTGCAGTGCAGTACTGGCGAGCTCCTAT. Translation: CTCSAVLASSY. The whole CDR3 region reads CTCSAVLASSYEQYF.